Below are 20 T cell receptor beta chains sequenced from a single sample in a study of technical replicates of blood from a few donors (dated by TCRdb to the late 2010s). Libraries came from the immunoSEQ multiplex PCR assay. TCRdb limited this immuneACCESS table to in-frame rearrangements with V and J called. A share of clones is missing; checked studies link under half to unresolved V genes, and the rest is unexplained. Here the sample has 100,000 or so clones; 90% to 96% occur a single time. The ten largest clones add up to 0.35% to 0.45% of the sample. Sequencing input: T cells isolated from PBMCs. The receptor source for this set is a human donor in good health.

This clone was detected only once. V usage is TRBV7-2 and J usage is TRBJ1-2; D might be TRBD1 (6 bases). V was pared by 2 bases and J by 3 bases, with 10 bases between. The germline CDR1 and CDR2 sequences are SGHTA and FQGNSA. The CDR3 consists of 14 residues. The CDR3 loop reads CASSLRQVYYGYTF. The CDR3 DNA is TGTGCCAGCAGCTTAAGACAGGTGTACTATGGCTACACCTTC.

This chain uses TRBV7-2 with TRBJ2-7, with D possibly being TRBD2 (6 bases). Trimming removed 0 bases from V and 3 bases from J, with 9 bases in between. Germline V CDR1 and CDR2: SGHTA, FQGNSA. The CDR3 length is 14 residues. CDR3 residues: CASSLALEGYEQYF. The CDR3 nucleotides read TGTGCCAGCAGCTTAGCACTGGAGGGCTACGAGCAGTACTTC.

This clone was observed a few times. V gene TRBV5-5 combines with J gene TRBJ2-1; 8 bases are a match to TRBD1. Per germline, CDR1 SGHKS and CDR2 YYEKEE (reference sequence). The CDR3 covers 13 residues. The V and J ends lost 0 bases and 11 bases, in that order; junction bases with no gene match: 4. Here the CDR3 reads CASSLADRVQQFF. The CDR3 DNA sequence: TGTGCCAGCAGCTTGGCGGACAGGGTGCAGCAGTTCTTC.

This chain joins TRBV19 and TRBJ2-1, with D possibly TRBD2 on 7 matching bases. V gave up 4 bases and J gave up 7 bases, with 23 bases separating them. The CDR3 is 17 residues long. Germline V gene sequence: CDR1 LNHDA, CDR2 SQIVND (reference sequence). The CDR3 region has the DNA TGTGCCAGTAGTAAGGAAAGAGCGGGGAGGGGGGCTAATGAGCAGTTCTTC. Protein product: CASSKERAGRGANEQFF.

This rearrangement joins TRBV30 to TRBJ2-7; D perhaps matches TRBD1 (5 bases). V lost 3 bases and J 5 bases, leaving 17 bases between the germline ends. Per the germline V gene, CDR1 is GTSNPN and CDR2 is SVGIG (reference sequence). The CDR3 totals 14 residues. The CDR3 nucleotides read TGTGCCTGGAGCCCAAGCGAGGACACCGACGAGCAGTACTTC. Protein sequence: CAWSPSEDTDEQYF.

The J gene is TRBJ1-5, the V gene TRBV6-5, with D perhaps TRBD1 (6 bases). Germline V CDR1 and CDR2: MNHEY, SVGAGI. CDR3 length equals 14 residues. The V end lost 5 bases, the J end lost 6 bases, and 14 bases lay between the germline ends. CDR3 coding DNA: TGTGCCAGCAGTCTGGCAGGGGCGGCTCAGCCCCAGCATTTT. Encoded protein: CASSLAGAAQPQHF.

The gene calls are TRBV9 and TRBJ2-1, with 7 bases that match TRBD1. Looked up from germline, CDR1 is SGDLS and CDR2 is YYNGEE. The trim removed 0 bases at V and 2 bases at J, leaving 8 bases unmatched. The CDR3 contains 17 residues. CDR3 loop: CASSVASGGRAYNEQFF. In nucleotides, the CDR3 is TGTGCCAGCAGCGTAGCTTCAGGGGGTAGAGCCTACAATGAGCAGTTCTTC.

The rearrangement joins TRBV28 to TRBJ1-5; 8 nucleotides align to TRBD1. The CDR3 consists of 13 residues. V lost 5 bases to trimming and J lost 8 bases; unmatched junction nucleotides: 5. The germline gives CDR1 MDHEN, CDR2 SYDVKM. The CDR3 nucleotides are TGTGCCAGCAGTGGGGACAGGCATAAGCCCCAGCATTTT. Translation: CASSGDRHKPQHF.

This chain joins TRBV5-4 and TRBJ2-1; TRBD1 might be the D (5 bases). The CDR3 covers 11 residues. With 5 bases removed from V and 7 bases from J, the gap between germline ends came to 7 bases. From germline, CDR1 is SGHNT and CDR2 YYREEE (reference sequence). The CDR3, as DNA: TGTGCCAGCAGACGACAGAATGAGCAGTTCTTC. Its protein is CASRRQNEQFF.

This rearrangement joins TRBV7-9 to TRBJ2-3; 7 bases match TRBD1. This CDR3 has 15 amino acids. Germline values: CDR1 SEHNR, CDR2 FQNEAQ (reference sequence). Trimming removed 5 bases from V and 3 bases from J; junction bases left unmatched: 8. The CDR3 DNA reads TGTGCCAGCAGCATGACAGGGTTAGGAACAGATACGCAGTATTTT. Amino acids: CASSMTGLGTDTQYF.

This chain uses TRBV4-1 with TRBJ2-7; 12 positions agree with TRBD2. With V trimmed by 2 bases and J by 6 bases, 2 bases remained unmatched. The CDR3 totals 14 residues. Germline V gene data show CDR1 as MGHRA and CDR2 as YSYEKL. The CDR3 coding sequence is TGCGCCAGCAGCCAAAAGGGACTAGCGGGCGAGCAGTACTTC. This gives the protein CASSQKGLAGEQYF.

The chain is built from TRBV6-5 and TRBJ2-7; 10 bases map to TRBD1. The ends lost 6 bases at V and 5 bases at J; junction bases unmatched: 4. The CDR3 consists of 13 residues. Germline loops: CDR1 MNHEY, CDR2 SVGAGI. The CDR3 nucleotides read TGTGCCAGCAGGACAGGGGGCACCCACGAGCAGTACTTC. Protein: CASRTGGTHEQYF.

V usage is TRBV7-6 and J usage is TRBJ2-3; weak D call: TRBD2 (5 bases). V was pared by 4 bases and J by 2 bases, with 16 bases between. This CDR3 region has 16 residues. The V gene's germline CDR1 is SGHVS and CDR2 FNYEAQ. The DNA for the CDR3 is TGTGCCAGCAGCTACTCAGGACTGGGAGACACAGATACGCAGTATTTT. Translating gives CASSYSGLGDTDTQYF.

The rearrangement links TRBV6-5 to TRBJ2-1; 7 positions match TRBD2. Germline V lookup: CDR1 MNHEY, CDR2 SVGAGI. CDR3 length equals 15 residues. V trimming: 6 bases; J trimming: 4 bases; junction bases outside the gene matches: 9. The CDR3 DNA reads TGTGCCAGCAGCCGACCTAGCGGTACATACAATGAGCAGTTCTTC. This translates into CASSRPSGTYNEQFF.

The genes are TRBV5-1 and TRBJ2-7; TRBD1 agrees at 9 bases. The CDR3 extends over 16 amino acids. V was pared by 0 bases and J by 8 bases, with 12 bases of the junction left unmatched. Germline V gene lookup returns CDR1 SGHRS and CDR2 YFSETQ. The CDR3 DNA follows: TGCGCCAGCAGCTTGGCCCACGGACAGGGGATTAATCAGCAGTACTTC. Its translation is CASSLAHGQGINQQYF.

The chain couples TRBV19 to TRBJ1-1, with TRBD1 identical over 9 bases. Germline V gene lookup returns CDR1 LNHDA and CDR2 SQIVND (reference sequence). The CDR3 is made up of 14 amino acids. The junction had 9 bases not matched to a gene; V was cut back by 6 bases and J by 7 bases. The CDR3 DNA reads TGTGCCAGTAGCCCACAGGGGGCGCCTAGTGAAGCTTTCTTT. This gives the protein CASSPQGAPSEAFF.

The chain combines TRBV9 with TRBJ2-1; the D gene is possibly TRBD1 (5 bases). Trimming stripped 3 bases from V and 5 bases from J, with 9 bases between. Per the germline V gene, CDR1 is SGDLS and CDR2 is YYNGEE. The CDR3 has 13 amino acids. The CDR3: CASSGQGHNEQFF. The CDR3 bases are TGTGCCAGCAGCGGGCAGGGTCACAATGAGCAGTTCTTC. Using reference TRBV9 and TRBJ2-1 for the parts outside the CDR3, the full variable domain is DSGVTQTPKHLITATGQRVTLRCSPRSGDLSVYWYQQSLDQGLQFLIQYYNGEERAKGNILERFSAQQFPDLHSELNLSSLELGDSALYFCASSGQGHNEQFFGPGTRLTVL.

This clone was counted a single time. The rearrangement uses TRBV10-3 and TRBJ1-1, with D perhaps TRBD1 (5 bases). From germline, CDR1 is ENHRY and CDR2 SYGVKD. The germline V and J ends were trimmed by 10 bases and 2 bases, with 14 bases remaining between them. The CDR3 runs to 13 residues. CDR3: CATLQEPNTEAFF. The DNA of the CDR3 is TGTGCCACCCTACAGGAACCCAACACTGAAGCTTTCTTT.

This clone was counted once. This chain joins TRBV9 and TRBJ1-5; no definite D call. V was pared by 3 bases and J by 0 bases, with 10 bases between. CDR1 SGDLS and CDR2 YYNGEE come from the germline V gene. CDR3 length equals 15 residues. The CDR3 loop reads CASSASIGSNQPQHF. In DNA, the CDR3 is TGTGCCAGCAGCGCCTCTATTGGTAGCAATCAGCCCCAGCATTTT.

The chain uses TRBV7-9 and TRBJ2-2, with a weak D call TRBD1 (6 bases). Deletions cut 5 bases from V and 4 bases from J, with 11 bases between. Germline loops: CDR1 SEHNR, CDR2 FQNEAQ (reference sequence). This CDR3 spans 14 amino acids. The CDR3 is CASSPDSSTGELFF. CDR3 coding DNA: TGTGCCAGCAGCCCGGACAGTAGCACCGGGGAGCTGTTTTTT.